A selection of T cell receptor beta chains follows, all from one sample in a study of T-cell reconstitution after alpha-beta-depleted transplantation in children. Each CDR3 protein is one row after TCRdb ran MiXCR on the PCR reads. The sample has around 200,000 distinct CDR3 sequences, approximately 8.4% seen once. This specimen consisted of PBMCs, mostly from graft donor cells, obtained 360 days after TCRalphabeta/CD19-depleted stem cell transplant. These receptors all stem from a male patient aged 2 to 9 who had a stem cell transplant for acute myeloid leukemia, so the T cells may come from the graft donor. The CDR3 runs from the conserved cysteine through the conserved F or W. Each record gives: CDR3 protein, CDR3 DNA, J gene, clone size, CDR3 length, D gene, V gene. A D gene is named only where the DNA matches it firmly. Size values are once, few and many counts, or a class for expanded clones, and some rows have none.

CASSQEGRVYTEAFF,TGCGCCAGCAGCCAAGAGGGCAGGGTGTACACTGAAGCTTTCTTT,TRBJ1-1,few,15,-,TRBV4-1
CASSPSSGRTYEQYF,TGTGCCAGCAGCCCCTCTAGCGGGAGAACCTACGAGCAGTACTTC,TRBJ2-7,-,15,TRBD2,TRBV7-2
CASSLAGVPRGEQFF,TGTGCCAGCAGTCTAGCGGGGGTTCCTAGAGGGGAGCAGTTCTTC,TRBJ2-1,-,15,TRBD2,TRBV3-1
CASSTTTGAKTQYF,TGTGCCAGCAGCACCACGACCGGGGCCAAGACCCAGTACTTC,TRBJ2-5,few,14,-,TRBV5-6
CSVWIYNEQFF,TGCAGCGTTTGGATTTACAATGAGCAGTTCTTC,TRBJ2-1,few,11,-,TRBV29-1
CASSLDGGNEIGQYF,TGTGCCAGCAGCCTAGATGGTGGAAATGAGATCGGGCAGTATTTT,TRBJ2-3,few,15,-,TRBV7-2
CASSYSLGAGETQYF,TGTGCCAGCAGTTACTCTCTCGGGGCGGGGGAGACCCAGTACTTC,TRBJ2-5,many,15,-,TRBV6-5
CSALGLAMGTQYF,TGCAGTGCCCTGGGACTAGCGATGGGTACGCAGTATTTT,TRBJ2-3,-,13,TRBD2,TRBV20-1
CASRLPVQGQPQHF,TGTGCCAGCAGGTTACCCGTTCAGGGTCAGCCCCAGCATTTT,TRBJ1-5,many,14,-,TRBV2
CASSLSIRGSGANVLTF,TGTGCCAGCAGCCTATCAATCAGGGGATCTGGGGCCAACGTCCTGACTTTC,TRBJ2-6,-,17,-,TRBV7-6
CASSQDDRGDAYEQFF,TGTGCCAGCAGCCAAGATGATCGGGGAGATGCATATGAGCAGTTCTTC,TRBJ2-1,many,16,-,TRBV4-2
CASSLGLESTEAFF,TGCGCCAGCAGCTTGGGATTGGAGAGCACTGAAGCTTTCTTT,TRBJ1-1,few,14,-,TRBV5-1
CASSPSGSNEQFF,TGTGCCAGCAGCCCGAGCGGAAGTAATGAGCAGTTCTTC,TRBJ2-1,many,13,-,TRBV7-3
CASSLNRGLETQYF,TGTGCCAGCAGCTTAAACAGGGGGCTGGAGACCCAGTACTTC,TRBJ2-5,few,14,TRBD1,TRBV7-9
CASSRQANYGYTF,TGTGCCAGCAGTCGACAGGCTAACTATGGCTACACCTTC,TRBJ1-2,few,13,-,TRBV2
CASSESRREQYF,TGTGCCAGCAGTGAATCGAGGAGAGAGCAGTACTTC,TRBJ2-7,few,12,-,TRBV25-1
CSVEPGTGGGNTEAFF,TGCAGCGTTGAGCCGGGGACAGGGGGCGGTAACACTGAAGCTTTCTTT,TRBJ1-1,many,16,TRBD1,TRBV29-1
CASSPPTSGGDQETQYF,TGTGCCAGCTCACCACCGACTAGCGGGGGGGATCAAGAGACCCAGTACTTC,TRBJ2-5,-,17,TRBD2,TRBV18
CSVARGQSYGYTF,TGCAGCGTTGCTAGGGGGCAGAGCTATGGCTACACCTTC,TRBJ1-2,many,13,TRBD1,TRBV29-1
CASSEIPQETQYF,TGTGCCAGCAGTGAAATACCCCAAGAGACCCAGTACTTC,TRBJ2-5,many,13,-,TRBV6-1
CASSHTGTGLDTQYF,TGTGCCAGCAGCCATACCGGGACAGGTTTAGATACGCAGTATTTT,TRBJ2-3,few,15,TRBD1,TRBV9
CATSDRGQGTDTQYF,TGTGCCACCAGTGATCGCGGACAGGGCACAGATACGCAGTATTTT,TRBJ2-3,many,15,TRBD1,TRBV24-1
CASSYQWGQGGLDTQYF,TGTGCCAGCAGTTACCAGTGGGGGCAGGGGGGCTTGGATACGCAGTATTTT,TRBJ2-3,few,17,-,TRBV6-5
CSASRVNEKLFF,TGCAGTGCTAGCCGGGTTAATGAAAAACTGTTTTTT,TRBJ1-4,many,12,-,TRBV20-1
CASSLRGFGDYGYTF,TGTGCCAGCAGTTTAAGGGGATTCGGGGACTATGGCTACACCTTC,TRBJ1-2,many,15,-,TRBV12-3/TRBV12-4
CSAPRDSGEQFF,TGCAGTGCACCCCGGGACTCCGGCGAGCAGTTCTTC,TRBJ2-1,-,12,-,TRBV20-1
CASTNTDTQYF,TGTGCCAGCACCAACACAGATACGCAGTATTTT,TRBJ2-3,many,11,-,TRBV12-3/TRBV12-4
CASSRTDFYEQYF,TGTGCCAGCTCACGGACGGACTTTTACGAGCAGTACTTC,TRBJ2-7,-,13,-,TRBV18
CSAKTSPERETQYF,TGCAGTGCTAAAACATCCCCAGAACGGGAGACCCAGTACTTC,TRBJ2-5,few,14,-,TRBV20-1
CATSDAMDGLNEQFF,TGTGCCACCAGTGATGCTATGGACGGCCTCAATGAGCAGTTCTTC,TRBJ2-1,many,15,-,TRBV24-1
CASSPALTLAPIYNEQFF,TGTGCCAGCAGCCCCGCCTTGACGCTAGCGCCCATTTACAATGAGCAGTTCTTC,TRBJ2-1,-,18,-,TRBV7-3
CSPGVATEAFF,TGCAGCCCGGGGGTCGCCACTGAAGCTTTCTTT,TRBJ1-1,-,11,-,TRBV29-1
CSARGKMRQGQETQYF,TGCAGTGCTAGAGGAAAGATGAGACAGGGCCAAGAGACCCAGTACTTC,TRBJ2-5,-,16,TRBD1,TRBV20-1
CASSSSNRGNSYEQYF,TGTGCCAGCAGCTCCTCTAACAGGGGAAATTCCTACGAGCAGTACTTC,TRBJ2-7,few,16,TRBD1,TRBV7-9
CASSPVPRGWEQYF,TGTGCCAGCTCACCGGTACCACGAGGGTGGGAGCAGTACTTC,TRBJ2-7,-,14,-,TRBV18
CASSEGLARNNEQFF,TGTGCCAGCAGTGAAGGACTAGCCCGGAACAATGAGCAGTTCTTC,TRBJ2-1,many,15,TRBD2,TRBV12-3/TRBV12-4
CASSVGPGRHSGANVLTF,TGTGCCAGCAGCGTAGGGCCAGGTCGACACTCTGGGGCCAACGTCCTGACTTTC,TRBJ2-6,few,18,-,TRBV9
CASSFRGAFQETQYF,TGTGCCAGCAGCTTTCGAGGGGCGTTTCAAGAGACCCAGTACTTC,TRBJ2-5,-,15,-,TRBV7-9
CASSLNTYNEQFF,TGCGCCAGCAGCCTGAATACTTACAATGAGCAGTTCTTC,TRBJ2-1,many,13,-,TRBV5-1
CASSLGARVIDTGELFF,TGCGCCAGCAGCTTGGGGGCGCGCGTAATAGACACCGGGGAGCTGTTTTTT,TRBJ2-2,-,17,-,TRBV5-1
CASSLGDEQFF,TGTGCCAGCAGCTTGGGTGATGAGCAGTTCTTC,TRBJ2-1,many,11,-,TRBV7-9
CASHSGGKTDPYHNIQYF,TGTGCCAGCCACTCAGGGGGCAAGACAGACCCCTATCATAACATTCAGTACTTC,TRBJ2-4,-,18,TRBD1,TRBV6-5